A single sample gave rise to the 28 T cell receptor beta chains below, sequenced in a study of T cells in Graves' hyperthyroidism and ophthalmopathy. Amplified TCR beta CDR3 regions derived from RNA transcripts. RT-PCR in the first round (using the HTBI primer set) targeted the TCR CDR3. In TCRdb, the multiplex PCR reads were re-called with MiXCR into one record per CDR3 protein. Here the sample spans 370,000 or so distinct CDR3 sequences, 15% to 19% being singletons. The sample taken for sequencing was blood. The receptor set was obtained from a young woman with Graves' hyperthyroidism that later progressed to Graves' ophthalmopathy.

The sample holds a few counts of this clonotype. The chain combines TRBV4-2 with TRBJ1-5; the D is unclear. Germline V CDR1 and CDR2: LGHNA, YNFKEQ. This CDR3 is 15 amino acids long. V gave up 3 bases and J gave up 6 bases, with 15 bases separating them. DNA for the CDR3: TGTGCCAGCAGCCATGTGGGAGTAGAGGTTCAGCCCCAGCATTTT. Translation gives CASSHVGVEVQPQHF.

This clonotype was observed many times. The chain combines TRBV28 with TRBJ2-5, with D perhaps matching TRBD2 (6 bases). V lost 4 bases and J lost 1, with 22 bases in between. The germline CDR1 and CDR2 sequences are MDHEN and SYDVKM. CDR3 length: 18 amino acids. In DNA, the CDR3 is TGTGCCAGCAGTTCCCTCCTCCTCGGGAGCCCGATCCAAGAGACCCAGTACTTC. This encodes CASSSLLLGSPIQETQYF.

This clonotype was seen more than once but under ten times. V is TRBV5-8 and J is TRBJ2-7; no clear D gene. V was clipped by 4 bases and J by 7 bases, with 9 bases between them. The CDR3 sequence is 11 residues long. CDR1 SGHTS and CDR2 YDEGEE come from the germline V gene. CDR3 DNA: TGTGCCAGCAGCATGATGGATGAGCAGTACTTC. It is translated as CASSMMDEQYF.

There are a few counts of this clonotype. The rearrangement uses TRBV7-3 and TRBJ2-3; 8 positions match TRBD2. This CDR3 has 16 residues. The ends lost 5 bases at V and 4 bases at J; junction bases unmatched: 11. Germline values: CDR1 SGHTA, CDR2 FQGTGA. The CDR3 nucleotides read TGTGCCAGCAGCCCTAAGGGGACTAGTAGGGCAGATACGCAGTATTTT. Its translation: CASSPKGTSRADTQYF.

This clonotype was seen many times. As DNA, the CDR3 is TGTGCCAGCAGAGGGACTAGCGGGAGGGAGAGCTACAATGAGCAGTTCTTC. This sequence encodes CASRGTSGRESYNEQFF. This chain connects TRBV6-2 or TRBV6-3 to TRBJ2-1; 16 bases map to TRBD2. The CDR3 has 17 residues. V gave up 6 bases and J gave up 3 bases; unmatched junction bases: 5. Germline lookup yields CDR1 MNHEY and CDR2 SVGEGT.

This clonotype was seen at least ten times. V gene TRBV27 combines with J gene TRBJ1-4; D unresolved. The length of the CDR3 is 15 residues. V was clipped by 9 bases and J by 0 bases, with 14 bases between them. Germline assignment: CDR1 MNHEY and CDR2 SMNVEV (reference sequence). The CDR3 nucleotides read TGTGCCAGTGGGCCGACCCATGCAACTAATGAAAAACTGTTTTTT. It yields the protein CASGPTHATNEKLFF.

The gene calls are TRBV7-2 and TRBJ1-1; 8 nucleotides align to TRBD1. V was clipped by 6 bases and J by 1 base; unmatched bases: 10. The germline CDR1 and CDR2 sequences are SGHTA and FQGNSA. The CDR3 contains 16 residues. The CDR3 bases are TGTGCCAGCAGACCTCAGGGGGCCGTGTGGAACACTGAAGCTTTCTTT. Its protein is CASRPQGAVWNTEAFF.

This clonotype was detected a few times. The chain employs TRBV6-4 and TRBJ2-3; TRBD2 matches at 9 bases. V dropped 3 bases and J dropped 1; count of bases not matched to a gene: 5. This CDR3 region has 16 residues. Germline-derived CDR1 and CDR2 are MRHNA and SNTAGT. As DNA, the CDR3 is TGTGCCAGCAGTGAGGATAGCGGGAGAGGCACAGATACGCAGTATTTT. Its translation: CASSEDSGRGTDTQYF.

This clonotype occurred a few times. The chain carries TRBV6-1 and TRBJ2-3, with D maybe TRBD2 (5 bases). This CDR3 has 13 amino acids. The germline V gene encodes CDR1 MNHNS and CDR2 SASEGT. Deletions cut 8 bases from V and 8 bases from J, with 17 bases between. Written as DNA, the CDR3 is TGTGCCAGCTTCCCTCGGACTTCTCCTACGCAGTATTTT. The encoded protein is CASFPRTSPTQYF.

CDR3 coding DNA: TGCAGTGCTAGGGCGGGTTCGAGGGGCACTGAAGCTTTCTTT. Protein: CSARAGSRGTEAFF. The chain employs TRBV20-1 and TRBJ1-1; a weak D match, TRBD1 (5 bases). Per germline, CDR1 DFQATT and CDR2 SNEGSKA (reference sequence). CDR3 size: 14 residues. V lost 3 bases and J lost 4, with 15 bases in between.

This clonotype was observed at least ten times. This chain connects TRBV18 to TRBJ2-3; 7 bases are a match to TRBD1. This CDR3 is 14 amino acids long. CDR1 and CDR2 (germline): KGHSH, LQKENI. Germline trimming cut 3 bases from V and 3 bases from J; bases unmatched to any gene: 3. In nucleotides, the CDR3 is TGTGCCAGCTCACCTTTGGGACAGACAGATACGCAGTATTTT. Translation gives CASSPLGQTDTQYF.

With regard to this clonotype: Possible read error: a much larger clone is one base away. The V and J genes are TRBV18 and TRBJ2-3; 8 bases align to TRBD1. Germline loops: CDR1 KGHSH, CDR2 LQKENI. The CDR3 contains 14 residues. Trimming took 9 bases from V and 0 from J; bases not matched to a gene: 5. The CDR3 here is CASRQGYSTDTQYF. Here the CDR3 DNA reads TGTGCCAGTAGACAGGGGTACAGCACAGATACGCAGTATTTT.

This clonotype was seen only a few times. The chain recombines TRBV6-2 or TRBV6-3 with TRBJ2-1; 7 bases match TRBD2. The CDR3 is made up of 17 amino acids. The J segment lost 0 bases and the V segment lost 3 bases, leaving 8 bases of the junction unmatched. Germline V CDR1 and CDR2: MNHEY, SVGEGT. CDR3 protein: CASSYGRGAFSYNEQFF. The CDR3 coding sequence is TGTGCCAGCAGTTATGGGAGGGGAGCCTTCTCCTACAATGAGCAGTTCTTC.

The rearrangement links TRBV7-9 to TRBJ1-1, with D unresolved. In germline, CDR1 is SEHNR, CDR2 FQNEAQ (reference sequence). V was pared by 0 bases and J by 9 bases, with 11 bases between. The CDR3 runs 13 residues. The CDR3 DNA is TGTGCCAGCAGCTTAGCGCCGCCCAGGCAAGCTTTCTTT. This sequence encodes CASSLAPPRQAFF. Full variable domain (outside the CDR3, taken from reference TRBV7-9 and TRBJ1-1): DTGVSQNPRHKITKRGQNVTFRCDPISEHNRLYWYRQTLGQGPEFLTYFQNEAQLEKSRLLSDRFSAERPKGSFSTLEIQRTEQGDSAMYLCASSLAPPRQAFFGQGTRLTVV.

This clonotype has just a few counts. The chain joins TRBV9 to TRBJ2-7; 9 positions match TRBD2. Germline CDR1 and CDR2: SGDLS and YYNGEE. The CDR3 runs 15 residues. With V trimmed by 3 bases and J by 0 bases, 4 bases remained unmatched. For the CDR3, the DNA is TGTGCCAGCAGCGAGTCTAGCGGGGCCTCCTACGAGCAGTACTTC. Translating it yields CASSESSGASYEQYF.

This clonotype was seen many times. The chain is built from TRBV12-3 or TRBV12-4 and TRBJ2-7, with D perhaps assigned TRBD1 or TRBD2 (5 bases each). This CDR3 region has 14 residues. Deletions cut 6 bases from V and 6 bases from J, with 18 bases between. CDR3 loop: CASSRSGTGLEQYF. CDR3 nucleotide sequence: TGTGCCAGCAGCAGATCCGGGACGGGCCTCGAGCAGTACTTC.

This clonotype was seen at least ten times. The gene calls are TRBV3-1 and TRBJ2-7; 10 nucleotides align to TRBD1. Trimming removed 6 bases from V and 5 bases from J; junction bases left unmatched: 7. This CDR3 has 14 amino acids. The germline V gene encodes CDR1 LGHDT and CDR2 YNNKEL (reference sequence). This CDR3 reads CASRPGTGAHEQYF. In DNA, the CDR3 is TGTGCCAGCAGACCCGGGACAGGGGCACACGAGCAGTACTTC.

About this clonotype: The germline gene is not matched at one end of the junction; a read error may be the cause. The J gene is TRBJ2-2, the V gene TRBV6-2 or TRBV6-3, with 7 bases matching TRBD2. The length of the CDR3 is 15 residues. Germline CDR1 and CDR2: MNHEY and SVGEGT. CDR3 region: CTSSSGGRSAGELFF. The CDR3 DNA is TGTACCAGCAGTTCAGGCGGGAGAAGCGCCGGGGAGCTGTTTTTT.

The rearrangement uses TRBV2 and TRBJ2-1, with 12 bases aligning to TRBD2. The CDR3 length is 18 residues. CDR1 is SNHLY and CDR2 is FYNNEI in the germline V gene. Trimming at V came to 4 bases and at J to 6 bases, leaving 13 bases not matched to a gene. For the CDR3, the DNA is TGTGCCAGCAGTGGTCGGACTAGCGGGACTCTTGCGCTCAATGAGCAGTTCTTC. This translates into CASSGRTSGTLALNEQFF.

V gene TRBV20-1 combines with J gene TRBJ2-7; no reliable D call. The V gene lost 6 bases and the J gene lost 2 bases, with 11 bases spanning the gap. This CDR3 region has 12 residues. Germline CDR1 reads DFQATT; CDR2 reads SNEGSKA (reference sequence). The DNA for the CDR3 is TGCAGTGCCCAAGACGGCACCTACGAGCAGTACTTC. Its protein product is CSAQDGTYEQYF.

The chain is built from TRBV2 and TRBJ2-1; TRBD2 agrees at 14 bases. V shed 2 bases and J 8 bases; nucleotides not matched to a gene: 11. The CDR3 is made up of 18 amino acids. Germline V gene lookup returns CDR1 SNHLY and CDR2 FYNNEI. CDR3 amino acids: CASSESPQTSGRAHEQFF. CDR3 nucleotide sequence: TGTGCCAGCAGTGAAAGCCCCCAGACTAGCGGGAGGGCCCATGAGCAGTTCTTC.

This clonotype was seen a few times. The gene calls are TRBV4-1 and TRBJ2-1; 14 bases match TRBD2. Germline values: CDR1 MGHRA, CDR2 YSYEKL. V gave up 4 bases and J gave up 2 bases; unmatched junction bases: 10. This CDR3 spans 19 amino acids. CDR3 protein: CASSLRTSGRYQTYNEQFF. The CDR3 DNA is TGCGCCAGCAGCCTTCGGACTAGCGGGAGGTACCAAACCTACAATGAGCAGTTCTTC.

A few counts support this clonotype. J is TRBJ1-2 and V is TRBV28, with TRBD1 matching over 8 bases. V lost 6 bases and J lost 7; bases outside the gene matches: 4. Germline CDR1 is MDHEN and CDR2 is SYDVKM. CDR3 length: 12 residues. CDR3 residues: CASSNDRGGYTF. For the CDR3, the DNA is TGTGCCAGCAGCAACGACAGGGGTGGCTACACCTTC.

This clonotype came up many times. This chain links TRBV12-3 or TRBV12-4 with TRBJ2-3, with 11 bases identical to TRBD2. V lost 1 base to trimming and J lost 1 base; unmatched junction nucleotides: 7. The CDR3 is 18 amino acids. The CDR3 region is CASSLEPMGLAGTDTQYF. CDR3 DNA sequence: TGTGCCAGCAGTTTAGAACCGATGGGACTAGCGGGCACAGATACGCAGTATTTT.

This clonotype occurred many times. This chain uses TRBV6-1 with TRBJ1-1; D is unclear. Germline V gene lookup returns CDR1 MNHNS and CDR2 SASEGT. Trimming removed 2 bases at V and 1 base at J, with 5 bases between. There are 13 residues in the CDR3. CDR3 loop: CASSETWNTEAFF. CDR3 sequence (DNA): TGTGCCAGCAGTGAAACGTGGAACACTGAAGCTTTCTTT.

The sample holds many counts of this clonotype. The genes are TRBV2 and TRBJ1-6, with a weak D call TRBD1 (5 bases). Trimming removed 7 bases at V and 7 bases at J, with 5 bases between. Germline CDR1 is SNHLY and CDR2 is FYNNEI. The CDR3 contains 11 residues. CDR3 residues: CASKGNSPLHF. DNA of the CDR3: TGTGCCAGCAAGGGGAATTCACCCCTCCACTTT. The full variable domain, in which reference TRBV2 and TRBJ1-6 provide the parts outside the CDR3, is EPEVTQTPSHQVTQMGQEVILRCVPISNHLYFYWYRQILGQKVEFLVSFYNNEISEKSEIFDDQFSVERPDGSNFTLKIRSTKLEDSAMYFCASKGNSPLHFGNGTRLTVT.

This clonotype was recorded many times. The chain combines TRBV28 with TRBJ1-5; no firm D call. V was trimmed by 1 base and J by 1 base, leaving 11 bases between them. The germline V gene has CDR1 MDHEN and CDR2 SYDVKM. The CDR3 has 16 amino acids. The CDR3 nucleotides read TGTGCCAGCAGTTTATTCCCACGGGGAAGCAATCAGCCCCAGCATTTT. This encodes CASSLFPRGSNQPQHF. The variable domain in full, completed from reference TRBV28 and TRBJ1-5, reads DVKVTQSSRYLVKRTGEKVFLECVQDMDHENMFWYRQDPGLGLRLIYFSYDVKMKEKGDIPEGYSVSREKKERFSLILESASTNQTSMYLCASSLFPRGSNQPQHFGDGTRLSIL.

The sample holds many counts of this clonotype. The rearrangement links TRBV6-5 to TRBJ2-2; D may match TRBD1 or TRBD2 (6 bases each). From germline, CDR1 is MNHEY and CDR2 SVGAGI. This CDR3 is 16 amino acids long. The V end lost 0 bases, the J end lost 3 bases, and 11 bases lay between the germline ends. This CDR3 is CASSYSGGSDTGELFF. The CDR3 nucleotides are TGTGCCAGCAGTTACTCAGGGGGGTCGGACACCGGGGAGCTGTTTTTT.